The TCR beta chain under discussion was sequenced for a study of shared clonotypes between healthy human individuals. Data came from immunoSEQ multiplex PCR; TCRdb stores just in-frame clones and leaves some out. The top ten clones hold 1.5% of a sample with roughly 1,100,000 clones, approximately 70% of them seen once. Only one count was recorded for this clone. The sequence came from a man younger than 35 in good health. Sequencing was performed on memory CD4+ T cells sorted from blood. The subset: CD45RA-negative fraction.

As DNA, the CDR3 is TGTGCTAGTGGGCAGCAGGGAGGTGGCTACACCTTC. This translates into CASGQQGGGYTF. The V and J genes are TRBV12-5 and TRBJ1-2, with D possibly being TRBD1 (5 bases). The CDR3 loop spans 12 amino acids. The germline V and J ends were trimmed by 6 bases and 7 bases, with 12 bases remaining between them. Per the germline V gene, CDR1 is LGHNT and CDR2 is FRNRAP.